This T cell receptor beta chain was retrieved from a study of blood T cells in healthy people across ages. The authors ran a second PCR of 7 to 11 cycles using a sample-barcoded 5' primer and a J-beta primer mix. Each sample provided no less than 3 million CDR3-containing paired-end reads. TCRdb reprocessed the 5' RACE reads with MiXCR, giving one entry per CDR3 protein. The data hold roughly 2 million distinct CDR3 sequences, with 49% observed a single time. Germline V gene sequence: CDR1 SGHRS, CDR2 YFSETQ. The length of the CDR3 is 16 residues. The junction had 7 bases not matched to a gene; V was cut back by 0 bases and J by 7 bases.

The rearrangement uses TRBV5-1 and TRBJ2-1; 10 positions agree with TRBD2. This receptor was identified in a middle-aged woman in good health. The sequencing sample was made of blood. The DNA of the CDR3 is TGCGCCAGCAGCTTGGACGAGCGGGGGGGTTTAAATGAGCAGTTCTTC. It translates to CASSLDERGGLNEQFF.